This T cell receptor beta chain was recorded in a study of T-cell reconstitution after alpha-beta-depleted transplantation in children. Overall study results and limits: At the one-year point after transplant, T-cell counts and TCRbeta diversity were found to come mostly from T cells that had been newly produced. The origin of alpha-beta T cells about two months after transplant was reportedly several hundred expanded graft clones.

TCRbeta library construction was performed incorporating unique molecular identifiers. TCRdb reprocessed the PCR reads via MiXCR and lists one record per CDR3 protein. The table includes about 640,000 distinct CDR3 sequences, 10% to 15% detected once. With V trimmed by 4 bases and J by 7 bases, 8 bases remained unmatched. The germline V gene has CDR1 MDHEN and CDR2 SYDVKM. CDR3 length equals 15 residues. This clonotype was recorded a few times. Antigen unknown. Material: PBMCs, mostly from graft donor cells, obtained 360 days after TCRalphabeta/CD19-depleted stem cell transplant. This chain joins TRBV28 and TRBJ2-1; 9 nucleotides align to TRBD2. The receptor was derived from a male patient under 18 who had a stem cell transplant for acute myeloid leukemia, so the T cells may come from the graft donor. The CDR3 reads CASSSYPSGINEQFF. CDR3 DNA sequence: TGTGCCAGCAGTTCCTATCCTAGCGGGATAAATGAGCAGTTCTTC.